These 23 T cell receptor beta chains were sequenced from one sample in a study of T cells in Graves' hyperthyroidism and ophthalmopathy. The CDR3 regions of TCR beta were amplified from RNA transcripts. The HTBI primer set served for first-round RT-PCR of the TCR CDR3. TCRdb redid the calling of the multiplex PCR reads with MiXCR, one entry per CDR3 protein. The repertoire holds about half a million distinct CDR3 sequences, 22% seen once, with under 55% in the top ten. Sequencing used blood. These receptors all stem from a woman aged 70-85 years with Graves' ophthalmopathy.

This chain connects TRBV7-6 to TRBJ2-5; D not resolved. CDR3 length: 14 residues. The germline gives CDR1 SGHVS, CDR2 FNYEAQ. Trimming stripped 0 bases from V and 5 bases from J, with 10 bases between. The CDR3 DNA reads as TGTGCCAGCAGCTTAGCCCCTCCTAGGGAGACCCAGTACTTC. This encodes CASSLAPPRETQYF. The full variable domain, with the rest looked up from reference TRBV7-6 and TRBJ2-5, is GAGVSQSPRYKVTKRGQDVALRCDPISGHVSLYWYRQALGQGPEFLTYFNYEAQQDKSGLPNDRFSAERPEGSISTLTIQRTEQRDSAMYRCASSLAPPRETQYFGPGTRLLVL.

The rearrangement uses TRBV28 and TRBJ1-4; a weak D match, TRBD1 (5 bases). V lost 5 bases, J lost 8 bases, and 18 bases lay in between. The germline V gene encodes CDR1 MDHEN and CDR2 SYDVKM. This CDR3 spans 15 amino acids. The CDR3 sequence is CASSPYTGRWEKLFF. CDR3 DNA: TGTGCCAGCAGTCCTTACACGGGGCGTTGGGAAAAACTGTTTTTT.

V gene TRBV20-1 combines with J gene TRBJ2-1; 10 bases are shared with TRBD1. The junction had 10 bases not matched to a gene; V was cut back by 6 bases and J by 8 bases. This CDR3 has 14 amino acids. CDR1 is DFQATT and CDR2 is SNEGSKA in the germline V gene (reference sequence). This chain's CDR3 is CSAPGTGALDEQFF. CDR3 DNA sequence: TGCAGTGCCCCCGGGACAGGGGCTCTCGATGAGCAGTTCTTC.

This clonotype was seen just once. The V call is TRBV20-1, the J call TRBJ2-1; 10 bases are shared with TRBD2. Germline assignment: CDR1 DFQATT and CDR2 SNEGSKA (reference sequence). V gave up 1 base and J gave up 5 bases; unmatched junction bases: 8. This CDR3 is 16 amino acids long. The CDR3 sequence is CSARASGLARNNEQFF. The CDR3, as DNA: TGCAGTGCTAGAGCCTCGGGACTAGCGAGAAACAATGAGCAGTTCTTC.

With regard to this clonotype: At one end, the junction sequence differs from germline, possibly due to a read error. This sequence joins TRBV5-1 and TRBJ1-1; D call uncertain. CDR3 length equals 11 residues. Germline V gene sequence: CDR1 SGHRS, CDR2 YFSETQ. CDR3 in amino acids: CTSSLETEAFF. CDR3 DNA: TGCACCAGCAGCTTGGAAACTGAAGCTTTCTTT.

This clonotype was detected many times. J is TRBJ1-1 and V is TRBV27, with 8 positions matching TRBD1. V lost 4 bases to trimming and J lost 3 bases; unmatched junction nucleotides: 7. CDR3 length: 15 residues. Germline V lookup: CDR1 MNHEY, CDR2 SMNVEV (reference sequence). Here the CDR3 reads CASSYLQGGDTEAFF. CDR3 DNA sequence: TGTGCCAGCAGTTACCTACAGGGGGGGGACACTGAAGCTTTCTTT.

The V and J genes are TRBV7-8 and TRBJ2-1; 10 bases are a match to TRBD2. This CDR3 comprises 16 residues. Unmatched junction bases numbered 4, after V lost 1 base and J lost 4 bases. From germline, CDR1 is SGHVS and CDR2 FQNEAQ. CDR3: CASSLGEAGGYNEQFF. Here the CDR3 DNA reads TGTGCCAGCAGCTTAGGCGAAGCGGGGGGGTACAATGAGCAGTTCTTC.

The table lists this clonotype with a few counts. This CDR3 is CASSEYRYNEQFF. The CDR3 region has the DNA TGCGCCAGCAGTGAGTACCGGTACAATGAGCAGTTCTTC. The gene calls are TRBV10-1 and TRBJ2-1; D uncertain. Trimming left V 1 base short and J 4 bases short, with 5 bases between. Per germline, CDR1 WNHNN and CDR2 SYGVQD (reference sequence). The CDR3 runs to 13 residues.

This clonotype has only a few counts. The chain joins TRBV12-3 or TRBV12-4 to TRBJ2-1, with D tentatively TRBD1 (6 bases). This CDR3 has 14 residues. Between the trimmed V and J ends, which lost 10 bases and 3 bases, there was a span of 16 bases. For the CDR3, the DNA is TGTGCCACCACTAGAGGACAGAGCTACAATGAGCAGTTCTTC. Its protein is CATTRGQSYNEQFF.

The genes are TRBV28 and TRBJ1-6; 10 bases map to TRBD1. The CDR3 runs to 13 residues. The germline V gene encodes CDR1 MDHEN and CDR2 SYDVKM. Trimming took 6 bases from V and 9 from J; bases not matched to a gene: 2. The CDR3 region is CASRGQGSSPLHF. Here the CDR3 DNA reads TGTGCCAGCAGGGGACAGGGGAGTTCACCCCTCCACTTT.

Here the CDR3 DNA reads TGTGCCAGCACCCGAGGCTGGGACCGTAACAATGAGCAGTTCTTC. It encodes CASTRGWDRNNEQFF. This chain uses TRBV5-5 with TRBJ2-1; either TRBD1 or TRBD2 may supply D (5 bases each). Germline V gives CDR1 SGHKS, CDR2 YYEKEE (reference sequence). V was pared by 6 bases and J by 5 bases, with 18 bases between. This CDR3 is built from 15 residues. Full variable domain (rest looked up from reference TRBV5-5 and TRBJ2-1): DAGVTQSPTHLIKTRGQQVTLRCSPISGHKSVSWYQQVLGQGPQFIFQYYEKEERGRGNFPDRFSARQFPNYSSELNVNALLLGDSALYLCASTRGWDRNNEQFFGPGTRLTVL.

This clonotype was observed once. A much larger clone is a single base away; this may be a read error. This chain's CDR3 is CASSLRAGKLYSEQFF. CDR3 sequence (DNA): TGTGCCAGCAGTTTAAGGGCCGGGAAGCTTTACAGTGAGCAGTTCTTC. V usage is TRBV27 and J usage is TRBJ2-1; D possibly corresponds to TRBD2 (5 bases). CDR1 is MNHEY and CDR2 is SMNVEV in the germline V gene (reference sequence). The CDR3 is 16 amino acids.

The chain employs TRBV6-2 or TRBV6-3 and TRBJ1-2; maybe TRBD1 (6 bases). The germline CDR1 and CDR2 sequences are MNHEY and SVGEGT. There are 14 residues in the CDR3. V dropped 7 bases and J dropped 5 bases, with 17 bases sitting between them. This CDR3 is CASNRALGQYGYTF. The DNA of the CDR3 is TGTGCCAGCAACCGGGCCCTCGGACAGTATGGCTACACCTTC.

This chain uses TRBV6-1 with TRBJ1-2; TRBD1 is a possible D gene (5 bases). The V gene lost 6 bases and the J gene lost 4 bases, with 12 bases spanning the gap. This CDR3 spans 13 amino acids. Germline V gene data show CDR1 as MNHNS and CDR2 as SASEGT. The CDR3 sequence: CASRPGRTYGYTF. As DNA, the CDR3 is TGTGCCAGCAGACCGGGACGGACCTATGGCTACACCTTC.

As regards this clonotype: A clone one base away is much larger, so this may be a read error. For the CDR3, the DNA is TGTGCCAGCAGTGTAGGGCCCGGGGAGCTGTTTTTT. Encoded protein: CASSVGPGELFF. V is TRBV2 and J is TRBJ2-2; D gene unclear. The germline V and J ends were trimmed by 4 bases and 6 bases, with 6 bases remaining between them. The CDR3 has 12 residues. Germline V lookup: CDR1 SNHLY, CDR2 FYNNEI.

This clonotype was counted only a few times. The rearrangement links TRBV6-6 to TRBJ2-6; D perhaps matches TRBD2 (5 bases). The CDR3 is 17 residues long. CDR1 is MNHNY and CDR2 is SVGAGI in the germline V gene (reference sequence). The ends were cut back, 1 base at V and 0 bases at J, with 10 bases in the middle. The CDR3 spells CASSYFGRDSGANVLTF. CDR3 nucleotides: TGTGCCAGCAGTTACTTTGGACGGGACTCTGGGGCCAACGTCCTGACTTTC.

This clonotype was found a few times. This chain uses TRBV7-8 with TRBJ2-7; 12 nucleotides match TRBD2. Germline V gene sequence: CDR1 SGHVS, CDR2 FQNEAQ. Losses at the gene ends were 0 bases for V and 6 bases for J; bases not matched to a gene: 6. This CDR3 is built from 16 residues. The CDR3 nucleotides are TGTGCCAGCAGCTTAGCGGGGTCGGGACTAGCGGGCGAGCAGTACTTC. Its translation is CASSLAGSGLAGEQYF.

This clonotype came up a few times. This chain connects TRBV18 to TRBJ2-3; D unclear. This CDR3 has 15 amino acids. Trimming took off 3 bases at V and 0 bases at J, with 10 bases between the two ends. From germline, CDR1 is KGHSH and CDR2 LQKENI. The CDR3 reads CASSPPGRSTDTQYF. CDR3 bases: TGTGCCAGCTCACCGCCCGGTCGTAGCACAGATACGCAGTATTTT.

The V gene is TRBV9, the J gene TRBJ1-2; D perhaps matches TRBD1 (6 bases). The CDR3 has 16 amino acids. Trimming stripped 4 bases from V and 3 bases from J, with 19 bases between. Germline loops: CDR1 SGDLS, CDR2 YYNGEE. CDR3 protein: CASSPGAGRGDYGYTF. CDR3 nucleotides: TGTGCCAGCAGCCCAGGGGCCGGTAGGGGGGACTATGGCTACACCTTC.

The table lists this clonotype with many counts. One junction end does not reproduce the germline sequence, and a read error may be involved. CDR3 protein: CASRTDANTGELFF. The CDR3 nucleotides read TGTGCTAGCAGGACAGACGCGAACACCGGGGAGCTGTTTTTT. The chain joins TRBV7-7 to TRBJ2-2; a possible D gene is TRBD1 (6 bases). The CDR3 has 14 amino acids. CDR1 and CDR2 (germline): SSHAT, FNYEAQ (reference sequence).

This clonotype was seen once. CDR3 in amino acids: CASSEGQFWTVGGNTIYF. The CDR3 DNA sequence: TGTGCCAGCAGTGAAGGGCAGTTCTGGACAGTCGGTGGAAACACCATATATTTT. The genes are TRBV2 and TRBJ1-3, with D perhaps matching TRBD1 (6 bases). Germline-derived CDR1 and CDR2 are SNHLY and FYNNEI. V was clipped by 1 base and J by 3 bases, with 19 bases between them. CDR3 length: 18 residues.

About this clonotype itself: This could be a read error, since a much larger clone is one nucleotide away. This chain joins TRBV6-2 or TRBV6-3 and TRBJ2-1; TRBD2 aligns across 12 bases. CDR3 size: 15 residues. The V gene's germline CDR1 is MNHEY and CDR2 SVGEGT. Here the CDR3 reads CVSVTSGSSYNEQFF. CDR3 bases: TGTGTCAGCGTGACTAGCGGGAGCTCCTACAATGAGCAGTTCTTC.

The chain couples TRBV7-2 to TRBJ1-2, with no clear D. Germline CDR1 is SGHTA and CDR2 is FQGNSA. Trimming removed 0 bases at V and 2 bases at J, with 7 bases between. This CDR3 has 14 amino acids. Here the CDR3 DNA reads TGTGCCAGCAGCTTAGCGCAGAGCAACTATGGCTACACCTTC. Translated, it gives CASSLAQSNYGYTF.